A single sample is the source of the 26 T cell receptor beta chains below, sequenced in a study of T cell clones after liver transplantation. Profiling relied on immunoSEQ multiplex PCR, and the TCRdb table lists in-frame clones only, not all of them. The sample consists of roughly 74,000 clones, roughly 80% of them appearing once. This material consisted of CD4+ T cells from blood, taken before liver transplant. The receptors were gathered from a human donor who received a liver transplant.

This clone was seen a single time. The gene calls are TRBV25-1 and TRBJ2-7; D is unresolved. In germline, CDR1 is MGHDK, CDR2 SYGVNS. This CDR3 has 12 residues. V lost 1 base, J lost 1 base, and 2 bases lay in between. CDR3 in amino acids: CASSEFSYEQYF. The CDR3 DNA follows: TGTGCCAGCAGTGAATTTTCCTACGAGCAGTACTTC.

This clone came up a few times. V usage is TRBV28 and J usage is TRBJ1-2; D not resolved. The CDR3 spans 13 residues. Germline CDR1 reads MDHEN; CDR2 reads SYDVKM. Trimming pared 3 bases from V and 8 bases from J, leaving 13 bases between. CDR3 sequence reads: CASSLIRMGGYTF. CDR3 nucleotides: TGTGCCAGCAGTTTGATAAGGATGGGCGGCTACACCTTC.

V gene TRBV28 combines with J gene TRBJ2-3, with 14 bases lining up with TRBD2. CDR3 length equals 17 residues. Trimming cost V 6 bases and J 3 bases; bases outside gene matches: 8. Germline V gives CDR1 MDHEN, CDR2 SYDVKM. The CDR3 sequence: CASRERLAGGPTDTQYF. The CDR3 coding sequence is TGTGCCAGCAGGGAAAGACTAGCGGGAGGGCCGACAGATACGCAGTATTTT.

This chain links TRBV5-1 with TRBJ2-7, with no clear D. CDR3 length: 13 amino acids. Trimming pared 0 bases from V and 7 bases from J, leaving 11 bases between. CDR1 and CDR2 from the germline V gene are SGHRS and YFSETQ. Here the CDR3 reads CASSLGGRKEQYF. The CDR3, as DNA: TGCGCCAGCAGCTTGGGTGGGCGTAAGGAGCAGTACTTC.

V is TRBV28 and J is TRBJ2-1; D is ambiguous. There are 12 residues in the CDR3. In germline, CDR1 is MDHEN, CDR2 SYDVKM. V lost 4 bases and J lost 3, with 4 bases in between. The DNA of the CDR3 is TGTGCCAGCAGTTCCCACTACAATGAGCAGTTCTTC. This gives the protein CASSSHYNEQFF.

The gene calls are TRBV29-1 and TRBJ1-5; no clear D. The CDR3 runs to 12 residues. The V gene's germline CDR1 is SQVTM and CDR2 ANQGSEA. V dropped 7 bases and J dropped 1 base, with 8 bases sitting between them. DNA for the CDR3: TGCAGCGCCCTTTGGAGCAATCAGCCCCAGCATTTT. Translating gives CSALWSNQPQHF.

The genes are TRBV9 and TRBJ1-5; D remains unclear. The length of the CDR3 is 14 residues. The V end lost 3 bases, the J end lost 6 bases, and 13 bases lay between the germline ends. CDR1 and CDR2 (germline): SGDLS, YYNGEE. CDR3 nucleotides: TGTGCCAGCAGCGCCGAGGGTAAGGGTCAGCCCCAGCATTTT. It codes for CASSAEGKGQPQHF.

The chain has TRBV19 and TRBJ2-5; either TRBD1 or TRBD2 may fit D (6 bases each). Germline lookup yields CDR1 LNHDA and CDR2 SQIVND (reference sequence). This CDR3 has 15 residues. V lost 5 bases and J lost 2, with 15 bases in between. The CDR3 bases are TGTGCCAGTAGTGGGGGGCCGCGCAGGCAAGAGACCCAGTACTTC. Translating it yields CASSGGPRRQETQYF.

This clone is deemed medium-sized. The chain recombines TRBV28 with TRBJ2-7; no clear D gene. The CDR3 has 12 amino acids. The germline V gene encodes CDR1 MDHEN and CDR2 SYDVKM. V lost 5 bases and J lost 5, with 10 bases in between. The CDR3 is CASSRRRHEQYF. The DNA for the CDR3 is TGTGCCAGCAGTCGCCGACGGCACGAGCAGTACTTC.

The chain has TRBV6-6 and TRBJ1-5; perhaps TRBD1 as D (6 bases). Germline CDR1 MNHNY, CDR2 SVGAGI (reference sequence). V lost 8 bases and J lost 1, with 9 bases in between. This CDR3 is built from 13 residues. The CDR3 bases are TGTGCCAGCGACAGGTTGAGCAATCAGCCCCAGCATTTT. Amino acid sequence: CASDRLSNQPQHF.

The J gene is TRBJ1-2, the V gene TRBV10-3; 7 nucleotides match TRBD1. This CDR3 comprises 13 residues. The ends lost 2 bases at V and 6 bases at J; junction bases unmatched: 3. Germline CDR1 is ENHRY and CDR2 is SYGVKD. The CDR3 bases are TGTGCCATCAGTGAGGGCAGGGGGGATGGCTACACCTTC. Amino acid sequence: CAISEGRGDGYTF.

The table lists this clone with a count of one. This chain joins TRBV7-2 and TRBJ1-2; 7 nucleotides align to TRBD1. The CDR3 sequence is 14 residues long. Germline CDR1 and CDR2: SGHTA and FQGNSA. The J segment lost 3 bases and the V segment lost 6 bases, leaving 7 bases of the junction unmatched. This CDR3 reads CASRSTGQHYGYTF. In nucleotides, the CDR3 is TGTGCCAGCAGGTCGACGGGACAGCACTATGGCTACACCTTC. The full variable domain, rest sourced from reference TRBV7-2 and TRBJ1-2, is GAGVSQSPSNKVTEKGKDVELRCDPISGHTALYWYRQSLGQGLEFLIYFQGNSAPDKSGLPSDRFSAERTGGSVSTLTIQRTQQEDSAVYLCASRSTGQHYGYTFGSGTRLTVV.

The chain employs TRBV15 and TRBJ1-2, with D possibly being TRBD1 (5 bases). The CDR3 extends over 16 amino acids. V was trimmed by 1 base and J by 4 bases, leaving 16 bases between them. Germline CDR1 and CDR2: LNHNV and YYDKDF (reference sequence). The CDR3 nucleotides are TGTGCCACCAGCAGAGGGATCGATGCAGGGAGCTATGGCTACACCTTC. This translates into CATSRGIDAGSYGYTF.

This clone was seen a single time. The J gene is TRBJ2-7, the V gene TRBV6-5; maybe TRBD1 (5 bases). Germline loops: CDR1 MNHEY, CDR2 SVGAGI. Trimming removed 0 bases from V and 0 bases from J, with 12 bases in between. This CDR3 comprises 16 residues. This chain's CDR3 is CASSYSGLQNSYEQYF. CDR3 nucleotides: TGTGCCAGCAGTTACTCGGGGCTACAGAACTCCTACGAGCAGTACTTC.

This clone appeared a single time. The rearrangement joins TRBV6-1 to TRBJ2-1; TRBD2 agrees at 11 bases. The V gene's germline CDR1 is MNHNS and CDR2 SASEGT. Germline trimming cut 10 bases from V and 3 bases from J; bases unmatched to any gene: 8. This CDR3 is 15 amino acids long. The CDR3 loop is CAIAPTSGVYNEQFF. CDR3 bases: TGTGCCATCGCCCCGACTAGCGGGGTCTACAATGAGCAGTTCTTC.

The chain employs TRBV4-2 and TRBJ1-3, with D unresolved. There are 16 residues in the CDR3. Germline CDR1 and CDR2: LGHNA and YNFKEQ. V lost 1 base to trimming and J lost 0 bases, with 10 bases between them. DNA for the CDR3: TGTGCCAGCAGCCAAGCATCGGCGAGCTCTGGAAACACCATATATTTT. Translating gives CASSQASASSGNTIYF.

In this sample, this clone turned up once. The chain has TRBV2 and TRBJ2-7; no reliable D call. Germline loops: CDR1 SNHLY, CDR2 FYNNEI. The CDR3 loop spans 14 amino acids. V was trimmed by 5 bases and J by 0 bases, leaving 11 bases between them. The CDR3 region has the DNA TGTGCCAGCAGTAGTCTATCCATCTCCTACGAGCAGTACTTC. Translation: CASSSLSISYEQYF.

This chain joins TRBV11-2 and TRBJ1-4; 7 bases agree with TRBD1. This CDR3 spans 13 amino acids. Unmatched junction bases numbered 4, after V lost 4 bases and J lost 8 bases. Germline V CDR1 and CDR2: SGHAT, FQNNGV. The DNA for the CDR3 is TGTGCCAGCAGCTCGCAACAGGGGGAAAAACTGTTTTTT. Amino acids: CASSSQQGEKLFF.

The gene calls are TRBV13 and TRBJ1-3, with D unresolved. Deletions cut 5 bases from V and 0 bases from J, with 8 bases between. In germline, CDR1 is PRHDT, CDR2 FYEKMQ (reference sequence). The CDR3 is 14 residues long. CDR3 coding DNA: TGTGCCAGCAGCCCCCAGAACTCTGGAAACACCATATATTTT. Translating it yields CASSPQNSGNTIYF.

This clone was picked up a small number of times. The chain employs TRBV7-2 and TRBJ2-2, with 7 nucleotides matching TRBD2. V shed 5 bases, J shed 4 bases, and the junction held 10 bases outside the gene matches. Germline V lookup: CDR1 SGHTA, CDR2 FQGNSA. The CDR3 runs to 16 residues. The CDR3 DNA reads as TGTGCCAGCAGCCCCTCGGGGGGACGGCGCACCGGGGAGCTGTTTTTT. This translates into CASSPSGGRRTGELFF.

CDR3 bases: TGTGCCATCAGTGGTATCAAAGCGGGAGCCTACGAGCAGTACTTC. It specifies CAISGIKAGAYEQYF. The rearrangement joins TRBV10-3 to TRBJ2-7; 8 bases align to TRBD2. Germline-derived CDR1 and CDR2 are ENHRY and SYGVKD. The CDR3 is 15 residues long. Unmatched junction bases numbered 7, after V lost 4 bases and J lost 2 bases.

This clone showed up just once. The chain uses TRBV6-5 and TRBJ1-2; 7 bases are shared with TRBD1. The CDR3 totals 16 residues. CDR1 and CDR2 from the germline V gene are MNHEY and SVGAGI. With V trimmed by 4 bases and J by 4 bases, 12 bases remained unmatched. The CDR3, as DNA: TGTGCCAGCAGTTTCCGGACAGGAAGCTCGTCCTATGGCTACACCTTC. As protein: CASSFRTGSSSYGYTF.

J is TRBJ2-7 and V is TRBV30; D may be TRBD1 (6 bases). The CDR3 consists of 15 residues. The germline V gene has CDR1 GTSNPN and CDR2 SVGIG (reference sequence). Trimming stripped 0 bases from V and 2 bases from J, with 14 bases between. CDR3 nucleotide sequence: TGTGCCTGGAGTGTAGGAGGTGGGACACCCTACGAGCAGTACTTC. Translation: CAWSVGGGTPYEQYF.

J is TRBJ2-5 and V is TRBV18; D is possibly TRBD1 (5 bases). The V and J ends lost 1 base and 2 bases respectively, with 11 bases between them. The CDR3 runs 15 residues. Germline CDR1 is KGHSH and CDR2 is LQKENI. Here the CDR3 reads CASSPQWGSQETQYF. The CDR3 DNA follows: TGTGCCAGCTCACCACAGTGGGGCTCACAAGAGACCCAGTACTTC.

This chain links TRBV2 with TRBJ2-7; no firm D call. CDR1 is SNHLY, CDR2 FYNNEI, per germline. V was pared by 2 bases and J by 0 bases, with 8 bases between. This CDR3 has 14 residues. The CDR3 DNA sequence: TGTGCCAGCAGTGAATCAGGTTACTCCTACGAGCAGTACTTC. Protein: CASSESGYSYEQYF. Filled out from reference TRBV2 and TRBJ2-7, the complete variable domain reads EPEVTQTPSHQVTQMGQEVILRCVPISNHLYFYWYRQILGQKVEFLVSFYNNEISEKSEIFDDQFSVERPDGSNFTLKIRSTKLEDSAMYFCASSESGYSYEQYFGPGTRLTVT.

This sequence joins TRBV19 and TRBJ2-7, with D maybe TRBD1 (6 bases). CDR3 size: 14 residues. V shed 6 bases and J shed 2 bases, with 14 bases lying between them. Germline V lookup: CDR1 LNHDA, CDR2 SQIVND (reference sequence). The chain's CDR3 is CASSPGVLAYEQYF. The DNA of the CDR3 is TGTGCCAGTAGCCCAGGGGTTCTAGCCTACGAGCAGTACTTC.